These 31 T cell receptor beta chains were all obtained from the same sample, sequenced in a study of CD4 and CD8 cells across lung adenocarcinoma regions listed by TCRdb under 2018. Receptors were amplified or captured by PCR. TCRdb shows the sequencer as HiSeq X Ten. TCRdb took the public reads, trimmed them with fastp at Q25, ran MiXCR for clone calling and kept in-frame beta chains. Identical CDR3 protein sequences are pooled into one entry, listed with their most common genes and DNA. In this sample the table shows some 22,000 distinct CDR3 sequences, approximately 52% of which occur a single time. The leading ten clones occupy over 20% of the sample. Sequencing used CD4+ T cells from the center of a lung tumor. In the paper's terms, the cell subset or site label means: tumor center region. The receptors come from a male donor with lung adenocarcinoma. The CD4 and CD8 labels of this study may be unreliable.

Comment on this clonotype: Germline and junction disagree at one end, which may indicate a read error. The chain uses TRBV27 and TRBJ2-3; 8 positions agree with TRBD2. This CDR3 spans 15 amino acids. Germline V lookup: CDR1 MNHEY, CDR2 SMNVEV (reference sequence). For the CDR3, the DNA is TGTGGCGGGGGGACGGGGGTTCAATACAAAGATACGCAGTACTTT. It translates to CGGGTGVQYKDTQYF.

The chain recombines TRBV9 with TRBJ2-5, with a weak D call TRBD1 (7 bases). Germline CDR1 is SGDLS and CDR2 is YYNGEE. V was clipped by 3 bases and J by 5 bases, with 17 bases between them. This CDR3 is built from 15 residues. CDR3 residues: CASSDQEGAWETQYF. DNA of the CDR3: TGTGCCAGCAGCGACCAGGAGGGGGCTTGGGAGACCCAGTACTTC.

This clonotype was counted many times. The chain employs TRBV6-4 and TRBJ1-6; D might be TRBD1 (5 bases). The germline V gene has CDR1 MRHNA and CDR2 SNTAGT. This CDR3 comprises 16 residues. The V and J ends lost 4 bases and 0 bases respectively, with 10 bases between them. Here the CDR3 reads CASSGGRSSYNSPLHF. In DNA form, the CDR3 reads TGTGCCAGCAGTGGGGGACGGAGCTCCTATAATTCACCCCTCCACTTT.

This clonotype was seen a few times. The chain carries TRBV4-1 and TRBJ2-3; TRBD2 is a possible D gene (5 bases). The germline V gene has CDR1 MGHRA and CDR2 YSYEKL. With 1 base removed from V and 0 bases from J, the gap between germline ends came to 11 bases. The CDR3 runs 16 residues. CDR3 residues: CASSQATGSSTDTQYF. The CDR3 region has the DNA TGCGCCAGCAGCCAAGCTACGGGGTCTAGCACAGATACGCAGTATTTT.

This clonotype was found many times. This chain connects TRBV10-2 to TRBJ2-1; D perhaps matches TRBD1 (6 bases). The J call is uncertain, as TRBJ2-7 better fits the DNA end. Per the germline V gene, CDR1 is WSHSY and CDR2 is SAAADI. The CDR3 runs to 15 residues. CDR3 residues: CASSDFGTPGYEQYF. The DNA of the CDR3 is TGCGCCAGCAGTGATTTTGGGACACCTGGCTACGAGCAGTACTTC.

Details on this clonotype: One junction end does not reproduce the germline sequence, and a read error may be involved. This chain uses TRBV27 with TRBJ2-3, with a tentative D call TRBD2 (6 bases). CDR3 length: 16 residues. Germline V gives CDR1 MNHEY, CDR2 SMNVEV (reference sequence). As DNA, the CDR3 is TGTGCCAGCAGTCCACTGAGCGGGTGGGCCAAGGACACGCAGTACTTT. This encodes CASSPLSGWAKDTQYF.

The chain couples TRBV9 to TRBJ2-3; the D is unclear. Germline CDR1 SGDLS, CDR2 YYNGEE. The CDR3 is 15 amino acids. The V end was cut by 0 bases, the J end by 0 bases, with 8 bases between. DNA of the CDR3: TGTGCCAGCAGCGTAGACGGCGGTAGCACAGATACGCAGTATTTT. Its translation: CASSVDGGSTDTQYF.

In regard to this clonotype: Because it lacks the conserved phenylalanine or tryptophan at the end, this CDR3 is likely a read error. No DNA is shown, since the ends of the CDR3 on it are uncertain; the CDR3 is the one TCRdb lists. The chain couples TRBV6-5 to TRBJ1-6; the table's D gene call, TRBD1, was not cross checked with the DNA. In germline, CDR1 is MNHEY, CDR2 SVGAGI. 17 amino acids form the CDR3, both terminal residues included. CDR3 region: CASSYSSMRPGDSPLDC.

The table lists this clonotype with a count of one. A junction boundary mismatches the germline segment, possibly from a read error. V is TRBV27 and J is TRBJ2-1; D remains unclear. The CDR3 loop spans 14 amino acids. The germline gives CDR1 MNHEY, CDR2 SMNVEV (reference sequence). CDR3: CASSLAVGADTQFF. The CDR3, as DNA: TGTGCCAGCAGCCTTGCTGTGGGCGCAGATACGCAGTTCTTT.

This clonotype showed up many times. The J gene is TRBJ1-2, the V gene TRBV7-3; no clear D gene. Germline V lookup: CDR1 SGHTA, CDR2 FQGTGA. V was shortened by 4 bases and J by 3 bases, with 15 bases between the two germline ends. This CDR3 region has 15 residues. This CDR3 is CASSSGQLGDYGYTF. The CDR3, as DNA: TGTGCCAGCAGCTCGGGCCAGCTTGGAGACTATGGCTACACCTTC.

Turning to this clonotype: The junction does not match germline at one end; this may be a read error. The rearrangement links TRBV4-1 to TRBJ2-3, with D maybe TRBD2 (6 bases). The CDR3 spans 16 residues. Germline V gene lookup returns CDR1 MGHRA and CDR2 YSYEKL. CDR3 loop: CASRGLGGAVRDTQYF. CDR3 sequence (DNA): TGCGCCAGCAGGGGCCTCGGGGGAGCCGTCAGGGATACGCAGTATTTC.

The chain has TRBV6-5 and TRBJ2-1; TRBD2 might be the D (6 bases). This CDR3 has 14 amino acids. CDR1 MNHEY and CDR2 SVGAGI come from the germline V gene. The V end lost 5 bases, the J end lost 13 bases, and 21 bases lay between the germline ends. The CDR3 DNA follows: TGTGCCAGCAGTAACCGGGACTCTTCAAAGACCCAGTTCTTC. Encoded protein: CASSNRDSSKTQFF.

Of note for this clonotype: An end of the junction does not agree with germline; a read error may underlie this. V is TRBV27 and J is TRBJ2-4; D possibly corresponds to TRBD2 (6 bases). Germline assignment: CDR1 MNHEY and CDR2 SMNVEV (reference sequence). The CDR3 has 14 residues. CDR3 DNA: TGTGGCGGCACTGGGACGGGAGCCACAGATATTCAGTACTTT. Encoded protein: CGGTGTGATDIQYF.

Points on this clonotype: Sequence at one end of the junction differs from germline and may be a read error. In DNA, the CDR3 is TGTGCCAGCGGTGATCCGACCGGGGGCACAGATACGCAGTATTTT. Translating it yields CASGDPTGGTDTQYF. The V gene is TRBV6-1, the J gene TRBJ2-3; D might be TRBD2 (5 bases). From germline, CDR1 is MNHNS and CDR2 SASEGT. The CDR3 spans 15 residues.

This clonotype was found a few times. V is TRBV3-1 and J is TRBJ2-3, with a tentative D call TRBD1 (5 bases). The CDR3 contains 14 residues. V was trimmed by 3 bases and J by 2 bases, leaving 9 bases between them. Germline CDR1 is LGHDT and CDR2 is YNNKEL (reference sequence). CDR3 DNA: TGTGCCAGCAGCCAGACAGTGGACACAGATACGCAGTATTTT. It encodes CASSQTVDTDTQYF.

This clonotype was counted only a few times. The chain recombines TRBV10-1 with TRBJ2-3, with TRBD1 as a possible D gene (6 bases). Germline CDR1 and CDR2: WNHNN and SYGVQD (reference sequence). V lost 2 bases, J lost 12 bases, and 27 bases lay in between. This CDR3 has 17 residues. CDR3 in amino acids: CASSEGGGGLGTETQYF. The CDR3 DNA is TGCGCCAGCAGTGAGGGTGGTGGGGGCCTTGGCACAGAGACCCAGTATTTT.

The chain recombines TRBV6-1 with TRBJ2-4; 7 bases line up with TRBD2. With V trimmed by 9 bases and J by 10 bases, 18 bases remained unmatched. Germline values: CDR1 MNHNS, CDR2 SASEGT. CDR3 length: 15 residues. The chain's CDR3 is CARGEVARGREIQYF. CDR3 coding DNA: TGTGCCAGGGGTGAAGTGGCTCGCGGGAGAGAGATTCAGTACTTC.

This clonotype was found once. The CDR3 region is CATSRNGVTPGEQFF. The CDR3 DNA sequence: TGTGCCACCAGCAGAAATGGGGTCACCCCAGGGGAGCAGTTCTTC. The chain links TRBV15 to TRBJ2-1, with a tentative D call TRBD1 (5 bases). CDR1 is LNHNV and CDR2 is YYDKDF in the germline V gene (reference sequence). V lost 2 bases, J lost 10 bases, and 18 bases lay in between. The length of the CDR3 is 15 residues.

To note about this clonotype: A clone one base away is much larger, so this may be a read error. V and J are TRBV6-1 and TRBJ1-2; 11 positions match TRBD1. In germline, CDR1 is MNHNS, CDR2 SASEGT. The CDR3 is 15 residues long. Germline trimming cut 7 bases from V and 6 bases from J; bases unmatched to any gene: 10. The CDR3 sequence is CASTELGQGGHGYTF. The CDR3 DNA reads as TGTGCCAGCACCGAGTTGGGACAGGGGGGCCATGGCTACACCTTC.

The rearrangement links TRBV15 to TRBJ2-7, with TRBD2 matching 9 bases. The germline V gene has CDR1 LNHNV and CDR2 YYDKDF (reference sequence). Losses at the gene ends were 3 bases for V and 1 base for J; bases not matched to a gene: 4. The CDR3 contains 15 residues. The DNA of the CDR3 is TGTGCCACCAGCAGGGAGGGACTAGCTTCCTACGAGCAGTACTTC. It encodes CATSREGLASYEQYF.

The chain combines TRBV27 with TRBJ2-5, with D maybe TRBD2 (5 bases). V dropped 1 base and J dropped 5 bases, with 11 bases sitting between them. The CDR3 sequence is 14 residues long. From germline, CDR1 is MNHEY and CDR2 SMNVEV (reference sequence). The CDR3 nucleotides are TGTGCCAGCAGTTTATTAGCGTACGGGGAGACCCAGTACTTC. Translating gives CASSLLAYGETQYF.

This clonotype appeared a few times. The CDR3 is CASSPRRGQNEQFF. The DNA of the CDR3 is TGTGCCAGCAGTCCCAGGAGGGGTCAAAATGAGCAGTTCTTC. The chain combines TRBV6-1 with TRBJ2-1, with D maybe TRBD2 (6 bases). The V end was cut by 5 bases, the J end by 7 bases, with 15 bases between. Germline V gives CDR1 MNHNS, CDR2 SASEGT. The CDR3 consists of 14 residues.

Only a few counts were recorded for this clonotype. The chain employs TRBV6-1 and TRBJ1-4; tentative D call: TRBD1 (5 bases). The CDR3 covers 11 residues. The germline CDR1 and CDR2 sequences are MNHNS and SASEGT. The V and J ends lost 7 bases and 9 bases respectively, with 9 bases between them. CDR3 loop: CASTGQKKLFF. The CDR3 DNA follows: TGTGCCAGCACTGGACAAAAAAAACTGTTTTTT.

The CDR3 spells CASRGPEADTQYF. The CDR3 DNA reads as TGCGCCAGCAGGGGGCCCGAAGCAGATACGCAGTATTTT. The chain joins TRBV10-2 to TRBJ2-3, with D perhaps matching TRBD1 (5 bases). V was shortened by 6 bases and J by 4 bases, with 11 bases between the two germline ends. This CDR3 has 13 residues. CDR1 WSHSY and CDR2 SAAADI come from the germline V gene.

The chain uses TRBV5-8 and TRBJ2-7, with TRBD2 matching over 11 bases. The CDR3 sequence is 16 residues long. Germline V gives CDR1 SGHTS, CDR2 YDEGEE. The J segment lost 3 bases and the V segment lost 4 bases, leaving 9 bases of the junction unmatched. The CDR3 reads CASSPNSGRAFYEQYF. The CDR3 DNA reads TGTGCCAGCAGCCCTAATAGCGGGAGGGCCTTCTACGAGCAGTACTTC.

The chain employs TRBV6-1 and TRBJ2-3, with D perhaps matching TRBD2 (6 bases). Germline V gene data show CDR1 as MNHNS and CDR2 as SASEGT. V shed 8 bases and J shed 11 bases, with 26 bases lying between them. The CDR3 is 15 amino acids. The CDR3, as DNA: TGTGCCAGCGGCCTCCAGGCCGGGAGTCCCGGGGAGCAGTATTTT. Its translation: CASGLQAGSPGEQYF.

This clonotype was found many times. The junction does not match germline at one end; this may be a read error. The chain carries TRBV27 and TRBJ2-2; 9 nucleotides match TRBD1. This CDR3 comprises 20 residues. Germline CDR1 MNHEY, CDR2 SMNVEV (reference sequence). CDR3 DNA sequence: TGCACCAGCAGTTCCTCGGGACAGGGAGTCCGGGCGGGAGACACCGGGGAGCTGTTTTTT. Residues: CTSSSSGQGVRAGDTGELFF.

As for this clonotype: At one boundary the junction diverges from the germline segment, which might be a read error. The chain employs TRBV6-5 and TRBJ2-2; D is uncertain. CDR1 and CDR2 (germline): MNHEY, SVGAGI. The CDR3 is 15 amino acids. CDR3 region: CASRLQSVITEEQFF. The CDR3 bases are TGTGCCAGCAGACTCCAGTCCGTAATTACCGAGGAGCAGTTTTTT.

This clonotype occurred many times. The chain is built from TRBV9 and TRBJ1-2, with a tentative D call TRBD1 (6 bases). The CDR3 is 15 residues long. Germline V lookup: CDR1 SGDLS, CDR2 YYNGEE. V was cut by 0 bases and J by 2 bases, with 11 bases left in between. The CDR3 spells CASSVDQGGNYGYTF. The DNA for the CDR3 is TGTGCCAGCAGCGTAGATCAAGGGGGGAACTATGGCTACACCTTC.

CDR3 residues: CASLSGGAVYEQYF. CDR3 coding DNA: TGTGCCAGCCTAAGTGGGGGGGCTGTCTACGAGCAGTACTTC. V is TRBV28 and J is TRBJ2-7; tentatively, D is TRBD2 (7 bases). The germline V gene encodes CDR1 MDHEN and CDR2 SYDVKM. Trimming left V 8 bases short and J 3 bases short, with 17 bases between. The length of the CDR3 is 14 residues.

Of note for this clonotype: Relative to the germline gene, one junction end is altered; a read error may explain this. This chain links TRBV4-2 with TRBJ2-3, with D perhaps assigned TRBD1 or TRBD2 (5 bases each). CDR1 and CDR2 from the germline V gene are LGHNA and YNFKEQ. The CDR3 has 16 amino acids. Here the CDR3 DNA reads TGTGCCAGCAGCCAAGACGGGGCTACCGCCAAAGATACGCAGTATTTC. It yields the protein CASSQDGATAKDTQYF.